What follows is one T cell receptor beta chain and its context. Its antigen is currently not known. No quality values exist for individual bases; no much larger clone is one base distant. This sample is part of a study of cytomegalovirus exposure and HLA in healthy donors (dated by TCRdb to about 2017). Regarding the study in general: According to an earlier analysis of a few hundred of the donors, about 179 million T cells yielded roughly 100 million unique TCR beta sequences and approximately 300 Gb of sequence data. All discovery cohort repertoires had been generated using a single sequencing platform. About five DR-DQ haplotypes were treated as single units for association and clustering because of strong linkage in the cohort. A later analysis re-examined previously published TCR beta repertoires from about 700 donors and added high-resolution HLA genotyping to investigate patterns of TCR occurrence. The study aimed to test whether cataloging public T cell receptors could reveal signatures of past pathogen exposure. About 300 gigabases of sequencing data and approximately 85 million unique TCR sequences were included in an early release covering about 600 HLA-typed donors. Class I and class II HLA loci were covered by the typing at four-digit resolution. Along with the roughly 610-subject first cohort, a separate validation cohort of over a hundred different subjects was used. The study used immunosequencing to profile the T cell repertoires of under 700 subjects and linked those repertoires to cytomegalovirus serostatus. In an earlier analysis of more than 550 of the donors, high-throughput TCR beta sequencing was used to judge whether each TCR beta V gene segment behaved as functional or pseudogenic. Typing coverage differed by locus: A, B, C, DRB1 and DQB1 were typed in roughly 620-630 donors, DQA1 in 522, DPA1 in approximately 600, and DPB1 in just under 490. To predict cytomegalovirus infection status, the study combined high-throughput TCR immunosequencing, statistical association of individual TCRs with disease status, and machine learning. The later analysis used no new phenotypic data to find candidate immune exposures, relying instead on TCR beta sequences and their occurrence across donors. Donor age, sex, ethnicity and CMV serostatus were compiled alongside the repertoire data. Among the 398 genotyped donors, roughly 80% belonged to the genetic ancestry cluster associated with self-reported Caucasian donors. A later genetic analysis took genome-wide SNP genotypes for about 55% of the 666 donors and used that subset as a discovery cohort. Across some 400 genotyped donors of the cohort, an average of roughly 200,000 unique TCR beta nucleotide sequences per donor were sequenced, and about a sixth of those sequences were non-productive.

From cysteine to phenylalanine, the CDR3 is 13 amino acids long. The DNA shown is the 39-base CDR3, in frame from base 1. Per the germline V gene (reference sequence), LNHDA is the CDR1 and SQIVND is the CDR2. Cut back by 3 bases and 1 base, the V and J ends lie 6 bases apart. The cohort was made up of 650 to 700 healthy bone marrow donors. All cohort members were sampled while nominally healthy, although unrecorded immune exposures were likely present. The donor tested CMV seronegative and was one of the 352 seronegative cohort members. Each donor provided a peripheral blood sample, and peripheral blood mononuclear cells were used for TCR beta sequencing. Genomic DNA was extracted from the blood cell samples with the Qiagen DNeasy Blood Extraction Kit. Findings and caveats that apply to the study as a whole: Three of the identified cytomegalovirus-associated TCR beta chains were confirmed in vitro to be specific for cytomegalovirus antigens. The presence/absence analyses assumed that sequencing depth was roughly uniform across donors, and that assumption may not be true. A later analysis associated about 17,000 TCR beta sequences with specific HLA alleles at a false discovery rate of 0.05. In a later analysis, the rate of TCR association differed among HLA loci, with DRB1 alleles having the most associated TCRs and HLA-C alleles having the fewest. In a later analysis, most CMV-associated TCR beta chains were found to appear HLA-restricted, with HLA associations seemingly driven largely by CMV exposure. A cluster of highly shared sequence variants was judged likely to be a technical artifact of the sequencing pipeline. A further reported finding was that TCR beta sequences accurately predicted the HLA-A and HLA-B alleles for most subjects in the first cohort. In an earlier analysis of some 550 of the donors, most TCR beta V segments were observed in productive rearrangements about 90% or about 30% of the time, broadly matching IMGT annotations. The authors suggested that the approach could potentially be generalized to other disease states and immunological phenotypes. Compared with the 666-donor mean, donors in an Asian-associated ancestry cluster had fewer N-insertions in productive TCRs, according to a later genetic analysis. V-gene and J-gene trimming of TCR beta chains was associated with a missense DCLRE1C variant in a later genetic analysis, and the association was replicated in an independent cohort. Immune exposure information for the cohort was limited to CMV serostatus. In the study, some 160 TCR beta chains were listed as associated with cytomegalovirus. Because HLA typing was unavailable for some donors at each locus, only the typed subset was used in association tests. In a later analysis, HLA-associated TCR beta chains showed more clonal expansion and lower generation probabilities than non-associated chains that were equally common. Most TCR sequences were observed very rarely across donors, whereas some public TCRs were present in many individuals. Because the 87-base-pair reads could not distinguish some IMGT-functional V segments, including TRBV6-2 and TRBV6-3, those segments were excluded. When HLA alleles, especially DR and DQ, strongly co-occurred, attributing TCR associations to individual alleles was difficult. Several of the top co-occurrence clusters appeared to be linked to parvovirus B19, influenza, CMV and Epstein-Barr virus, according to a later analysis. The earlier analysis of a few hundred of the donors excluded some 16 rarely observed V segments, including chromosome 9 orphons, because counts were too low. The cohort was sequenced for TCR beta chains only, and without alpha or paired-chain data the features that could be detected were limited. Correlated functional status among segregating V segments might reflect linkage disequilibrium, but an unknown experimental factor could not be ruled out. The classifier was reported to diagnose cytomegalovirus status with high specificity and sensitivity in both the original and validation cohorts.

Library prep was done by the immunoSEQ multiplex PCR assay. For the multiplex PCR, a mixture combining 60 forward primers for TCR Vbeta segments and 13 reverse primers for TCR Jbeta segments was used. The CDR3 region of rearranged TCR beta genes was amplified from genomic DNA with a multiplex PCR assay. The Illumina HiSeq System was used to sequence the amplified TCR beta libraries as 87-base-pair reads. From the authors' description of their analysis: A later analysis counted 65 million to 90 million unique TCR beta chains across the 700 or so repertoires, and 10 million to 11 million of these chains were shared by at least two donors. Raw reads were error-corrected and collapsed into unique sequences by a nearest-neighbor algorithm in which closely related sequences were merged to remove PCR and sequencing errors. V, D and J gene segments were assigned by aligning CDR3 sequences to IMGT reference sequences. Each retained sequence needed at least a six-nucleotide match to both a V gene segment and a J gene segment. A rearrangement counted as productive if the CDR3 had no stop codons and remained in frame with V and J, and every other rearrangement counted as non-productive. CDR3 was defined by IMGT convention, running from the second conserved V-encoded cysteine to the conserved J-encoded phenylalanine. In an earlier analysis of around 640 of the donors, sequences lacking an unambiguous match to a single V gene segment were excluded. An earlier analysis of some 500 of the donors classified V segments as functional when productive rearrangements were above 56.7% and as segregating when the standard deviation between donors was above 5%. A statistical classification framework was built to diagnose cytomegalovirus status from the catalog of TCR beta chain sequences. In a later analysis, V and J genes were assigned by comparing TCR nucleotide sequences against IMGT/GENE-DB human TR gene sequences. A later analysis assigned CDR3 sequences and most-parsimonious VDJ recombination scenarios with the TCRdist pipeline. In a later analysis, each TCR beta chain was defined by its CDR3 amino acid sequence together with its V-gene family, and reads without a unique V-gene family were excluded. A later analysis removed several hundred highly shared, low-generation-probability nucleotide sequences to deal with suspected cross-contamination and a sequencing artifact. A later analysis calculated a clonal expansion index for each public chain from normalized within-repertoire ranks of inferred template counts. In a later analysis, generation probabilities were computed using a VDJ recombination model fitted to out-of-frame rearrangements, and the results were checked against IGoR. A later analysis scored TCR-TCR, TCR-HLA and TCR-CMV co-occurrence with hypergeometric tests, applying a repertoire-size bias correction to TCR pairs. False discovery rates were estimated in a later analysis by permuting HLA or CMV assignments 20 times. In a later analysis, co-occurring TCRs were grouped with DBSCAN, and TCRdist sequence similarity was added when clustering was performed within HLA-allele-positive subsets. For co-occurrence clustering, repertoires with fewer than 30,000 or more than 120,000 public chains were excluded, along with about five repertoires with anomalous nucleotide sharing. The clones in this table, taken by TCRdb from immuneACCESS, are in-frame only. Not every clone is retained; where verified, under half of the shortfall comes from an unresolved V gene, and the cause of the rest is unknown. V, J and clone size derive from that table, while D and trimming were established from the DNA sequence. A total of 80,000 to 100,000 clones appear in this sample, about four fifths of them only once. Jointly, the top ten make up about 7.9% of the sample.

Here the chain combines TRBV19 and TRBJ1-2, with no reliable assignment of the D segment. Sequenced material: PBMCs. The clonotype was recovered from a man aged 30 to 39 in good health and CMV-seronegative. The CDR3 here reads CASSIRDNYGYTF. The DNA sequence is TGTGCCAGTAGTATCCGGGATAACTATGGCTACACCTTC.